The TCR beta chain described here comes from a study of blood T cell repertoires in COVID-19. Whole-study context: Both acute and convalescent COVID-19 samples were obtained from the United States, Italy and Spain. The cDNA or gDNA used as material had been derived from T cells, B-cell-depleted T cells, or PBMCs.

Enrolled during active infection, Seattle patients were then followed longitudinally. Study processing details: Reference gene primer amplification gave nucleated cell count estimates. Sequenced by immunoSEQ multiplex PCR; TCRdb stores in-frame clones only, minus some. For V, J and clone size, that table is used; D and trimming come from the DNA. This sample has under 250,000 clones, with 86% found just once. The CDR3 sequence is 16 residues long. Per germline, CDR1 SGHTA and CDR2 FQGNSA. V was clipped by 0 bases and J by 3 bases, with 15 bases between them. The chain employs TRBV7-2 and TRBJ2-7; tentatively, D is TRBD1 (6 bases). The source of this sequence is a woman of 80 years or more with COVID-19, enrolled during active disease. What was sequenced was peripheral blood. CDR3 in DNA: TGTGCCAGCAGCTTAGCGGGGGCAGGTTCGTACTACGAGCAGTACTTC. Protein sequence: CASSLAGAGSYYEQYF.